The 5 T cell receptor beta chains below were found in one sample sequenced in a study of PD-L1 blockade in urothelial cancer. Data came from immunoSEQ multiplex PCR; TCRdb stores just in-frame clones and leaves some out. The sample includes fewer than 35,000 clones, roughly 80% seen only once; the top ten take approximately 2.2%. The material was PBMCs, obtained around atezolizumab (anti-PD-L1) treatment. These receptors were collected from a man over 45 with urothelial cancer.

The CDR3 nucleotides read TGCGCCAGCAGTTGGACAGGGGGGAATGAAAAACTGTTTTTT. It translates to CASSWTGGNEKLFF. The genes are TRBV5-1 and TRBJ1-4, with 10 nucleotides matching TRBD1. The V and J ends lost 5 bases and 5 bases, in that order; junction bases with no gene match: 3. CDR3 length equals 14 residues. CDR1 is SGHRS and CDR2 is YFSETQ in the germline V gene. Full variable domain (rest looked up from reference TRBV5-1 and TRBJ1-4): KAGVTQTPRYLIKTRGQQVTLSCSPISGHRSVSWYQQTPGQGLQFLFEYFSETQRNKGNFPGRFSGRQFSNSRSEMNVSTLELGDSALYLCASSWTGGNEKLFFGSGTQLSVL.

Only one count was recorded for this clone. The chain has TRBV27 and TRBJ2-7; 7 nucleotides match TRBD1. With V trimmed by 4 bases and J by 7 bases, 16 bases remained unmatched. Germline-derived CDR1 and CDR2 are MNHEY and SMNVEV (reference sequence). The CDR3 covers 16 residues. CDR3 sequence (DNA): TGTGCCAGCAGTTCGGGACAGCCGAATTCCGCTAAAGAGCAGTACTTC. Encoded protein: CASSSGQPNSAKEQYF.

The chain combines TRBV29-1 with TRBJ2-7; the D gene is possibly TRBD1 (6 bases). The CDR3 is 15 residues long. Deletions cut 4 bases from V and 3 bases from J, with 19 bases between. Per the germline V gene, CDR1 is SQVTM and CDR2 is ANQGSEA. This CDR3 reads CSVGPLQGSYYEQYV. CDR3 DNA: TGCAGCGTTGGCCCCTTACAGGGTTCATACTACGAGCAGTACGTC.

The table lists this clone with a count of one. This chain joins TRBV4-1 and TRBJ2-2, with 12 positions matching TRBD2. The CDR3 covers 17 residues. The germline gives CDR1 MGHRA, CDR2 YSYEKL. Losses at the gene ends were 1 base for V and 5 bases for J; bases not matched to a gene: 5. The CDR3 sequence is CASSQGLLAGGTGELFF. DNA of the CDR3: TGCGCCAGCAGCCAAGGTTTACTAGCGGGGGGAACCGGGGAGCTGTTTTTT.

DNA of the CDR3: TGTGCCAGCTCACCGGACAGCCTGAGGGGCTACACCTTC. This codes for CASSPDSLRGYTF. The chain uses TRBV18 and TRBJ1-2, with TRBD1 as a possible D gene (6 bases). CDR3 length equals 13 residues. CDR1 and CDR2 (germline): KGHSH, LQKENI. Trimming shortened V by 3 bases and J by 8 bases, and 13 bases separated the two germline ends. Drawing the rest from reference TRBV18 and TRBJ1-2, the complete variable domain is NAGVMQNPRHLVRRRGQEARLRCSPMKGHSHVYWYRQLPEEGLKFMVYLQKENIIDESGMPKERFSAEFPKEGPSILRIQQVVRGDSAAYFCASSPDSLRGYTFGSGTRLTVV.